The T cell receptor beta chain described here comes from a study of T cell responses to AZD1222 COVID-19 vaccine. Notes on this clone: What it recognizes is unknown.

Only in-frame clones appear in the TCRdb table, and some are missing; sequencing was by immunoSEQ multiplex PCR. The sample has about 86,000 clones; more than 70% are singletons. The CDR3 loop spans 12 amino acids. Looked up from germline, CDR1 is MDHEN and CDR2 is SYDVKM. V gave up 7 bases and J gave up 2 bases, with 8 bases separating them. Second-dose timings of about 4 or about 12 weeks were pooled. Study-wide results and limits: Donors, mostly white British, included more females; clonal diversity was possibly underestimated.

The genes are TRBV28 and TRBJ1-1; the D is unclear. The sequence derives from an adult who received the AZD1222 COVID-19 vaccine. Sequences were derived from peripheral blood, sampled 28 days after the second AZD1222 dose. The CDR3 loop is CASTQINTEAFF. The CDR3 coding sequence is TGTGCCAGCACCCAGATAAACACTGAAGCTTTCTTT. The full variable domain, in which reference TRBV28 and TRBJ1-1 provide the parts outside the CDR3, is DVKVTQSSRYLVKRTGEKVFLECVQDMDHENMFWYRQDPGLGLRLIYFSYDVKMKEKGDIPEGYSVSREKKERFSLILESASTNQTSMYLCASTQINTEAFFGQGTRLTVV.